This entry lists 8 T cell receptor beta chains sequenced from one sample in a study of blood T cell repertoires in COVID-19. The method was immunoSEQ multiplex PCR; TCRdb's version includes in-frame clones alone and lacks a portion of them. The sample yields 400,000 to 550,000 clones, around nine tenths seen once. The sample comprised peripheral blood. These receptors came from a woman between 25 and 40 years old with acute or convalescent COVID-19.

The CDR3 reads CASSVGQGANYTF. CDR3 bases: TGCGCCAGCAGCGTTGGACAGGGGGCGAACTACACCTTC. The chain uses TRBV5-1 and TRBJ1-2; 11 bases map to TRBD1. CDR1 SGHRS and CDR2 YFSETQ come from the germline V gene. This CDR3 region has 13 residues. The J segment lost 10 bases and the V segment lost 4 bases, leaving 6 bases of the junction unmatched. Using reference TRBV5-1 and TRBJ1-2 for the parts outside the CDR3, the full variable domain is KAGVTQTPRYLIKTRGQQVTLSCSPISGHRSVSWYQQTPGQGLQFLFEYFSETQRNKGNFPGRFSGRQFSNSRSEMNVSTLELGDSALYLCASSVGQGANYTFGSGTRLTVV.

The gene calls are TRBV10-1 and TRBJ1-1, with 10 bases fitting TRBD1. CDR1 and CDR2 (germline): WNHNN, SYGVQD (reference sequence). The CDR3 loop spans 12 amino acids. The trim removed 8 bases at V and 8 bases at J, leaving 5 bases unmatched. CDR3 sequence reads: CASGRTGGEAFF. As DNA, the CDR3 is TGCGCCAGCGGAAGGACAGGGGGAGAAGCTTTCTTT.

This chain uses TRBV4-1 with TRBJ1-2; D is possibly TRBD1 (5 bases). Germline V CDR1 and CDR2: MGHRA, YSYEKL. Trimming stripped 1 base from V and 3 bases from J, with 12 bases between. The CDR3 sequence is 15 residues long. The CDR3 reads CASSQAYTTDYGYTF. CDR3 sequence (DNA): TGCGCCAGCAGCCAAGCATACACGACAGACTATGGCTACACCTTC.

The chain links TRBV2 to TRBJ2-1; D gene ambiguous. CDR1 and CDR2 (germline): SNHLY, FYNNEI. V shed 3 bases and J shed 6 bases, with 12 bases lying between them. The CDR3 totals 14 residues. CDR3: CASSERRNSNEQFF. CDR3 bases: TGTGCCAGCAGTGAGCGGCGTAATAGCAATGAGCAGTTCTTC.

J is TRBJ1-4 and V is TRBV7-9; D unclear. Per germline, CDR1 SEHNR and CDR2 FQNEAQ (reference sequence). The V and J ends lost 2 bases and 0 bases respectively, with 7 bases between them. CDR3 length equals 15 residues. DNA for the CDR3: TGTGCCAGCAGCTTATCGGGTGCAACTAATGAAAAACTGTTTTTT. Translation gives CASSLSGATNEKLFF.

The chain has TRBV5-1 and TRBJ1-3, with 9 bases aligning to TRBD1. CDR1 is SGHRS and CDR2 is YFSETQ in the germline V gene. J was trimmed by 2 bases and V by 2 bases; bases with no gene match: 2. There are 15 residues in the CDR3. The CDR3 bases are TGCGCCAGCAGCTTTACAGGGGGCGCTGGAAACACCATATATTTT. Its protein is CASSFTGGAGNTIYF. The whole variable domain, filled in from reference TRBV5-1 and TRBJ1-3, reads KAGVTQTPRYLIKTRGQQVTLSCSPISGHRSVSWYQQTPGQGLQFLFEYFSETQRNKGNFPGRFSGRQFSNSRSEMNVSTLELGDSALYLCASSFTGGAGNTIYFGEGSWLTVV.

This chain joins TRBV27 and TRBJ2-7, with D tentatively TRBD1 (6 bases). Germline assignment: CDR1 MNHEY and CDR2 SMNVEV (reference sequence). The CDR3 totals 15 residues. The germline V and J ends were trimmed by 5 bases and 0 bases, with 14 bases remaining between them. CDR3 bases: TGTGCCAGCAGTAGCCGCCGACAGGTCTCCTACGAGCAGTACTTC. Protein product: CASSSRRQVSYEQYF.

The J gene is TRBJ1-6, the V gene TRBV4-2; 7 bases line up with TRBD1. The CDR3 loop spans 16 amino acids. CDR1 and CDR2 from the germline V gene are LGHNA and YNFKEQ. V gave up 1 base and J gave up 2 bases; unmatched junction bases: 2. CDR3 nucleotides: TGTGCCAGCAGCCAAGCACAGGGGACCTATAATTCACCCCTCCACTTT. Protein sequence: CASSQAQGTYNSPLHF.